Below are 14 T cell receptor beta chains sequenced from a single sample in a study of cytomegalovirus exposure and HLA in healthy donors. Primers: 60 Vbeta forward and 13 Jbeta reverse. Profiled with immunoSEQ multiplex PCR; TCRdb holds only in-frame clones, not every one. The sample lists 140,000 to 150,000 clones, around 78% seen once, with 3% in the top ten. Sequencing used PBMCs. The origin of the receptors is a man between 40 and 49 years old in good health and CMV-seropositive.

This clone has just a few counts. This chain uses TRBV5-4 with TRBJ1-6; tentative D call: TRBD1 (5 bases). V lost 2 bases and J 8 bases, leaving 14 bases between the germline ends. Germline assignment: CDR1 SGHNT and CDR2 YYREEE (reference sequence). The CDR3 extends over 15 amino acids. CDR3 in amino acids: CASSLAGISDSPLHF. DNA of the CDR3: TGTGCCAGCAGCTTAGCAGGGATTTCGGATTCACCCCTCCACTTT. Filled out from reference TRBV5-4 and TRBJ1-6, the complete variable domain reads ETGVTQSPTHLIKTRGQQVTLRCSSQSGHNTVSWYQQALGQGPQFIFQYYREEENGRGNFPPRFSGLQFPNYSSELNVNALELDDSALYLCASSLAGISDSPLHFGNGTRLTVT.

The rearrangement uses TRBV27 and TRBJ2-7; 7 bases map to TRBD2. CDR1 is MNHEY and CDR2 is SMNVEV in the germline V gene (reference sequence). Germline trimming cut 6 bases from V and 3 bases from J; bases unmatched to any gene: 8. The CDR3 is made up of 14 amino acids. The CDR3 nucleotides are TGTGCCAGCAGGAGGGCTAGCGGAAACTACGAGCAGTACTTC. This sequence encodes CASRRASGNYEQYF.

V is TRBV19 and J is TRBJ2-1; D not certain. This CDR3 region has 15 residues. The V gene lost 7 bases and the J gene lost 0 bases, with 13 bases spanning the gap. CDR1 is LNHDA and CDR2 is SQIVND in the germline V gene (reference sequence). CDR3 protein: CASKYGAPSYNEQFF. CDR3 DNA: TGTGCCAGTAAATACGGAGCCCCCTCCTACAATGAGCAGTTCTTC.

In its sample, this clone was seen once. CDR3 protein: CASSSSAVSGANVLTF. The CDR3 nucleotides are TGTGCCAGTAGTAGTTCAGCGGTATCTGGGGCCAACGTCCTGACTTTC. The V call is TRBV19, the J call TRBJ2-6, with D maybe TRBD2 (5 bases). The CDR3 is 16 residues long. Germline V gene sequence: CDR1 LNHDA, CDR2 SQIVND (reference sequence). Trimming pared 4 bases from V and 1 base from J, leaving 11 bases between.

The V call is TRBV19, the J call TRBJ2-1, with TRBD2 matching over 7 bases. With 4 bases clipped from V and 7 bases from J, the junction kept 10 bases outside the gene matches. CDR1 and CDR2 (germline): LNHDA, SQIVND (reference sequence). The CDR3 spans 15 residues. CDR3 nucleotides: TGTGCCAGTAGTAGCAGGACTAGGTTAGGGAATGAGCAGTTCTTC. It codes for CASSSRTRLGNEQFF.

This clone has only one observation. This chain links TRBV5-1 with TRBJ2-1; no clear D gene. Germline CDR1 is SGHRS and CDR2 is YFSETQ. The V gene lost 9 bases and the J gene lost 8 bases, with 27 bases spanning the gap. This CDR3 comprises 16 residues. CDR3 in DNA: TGCGCCACCCAAACAGACCCTGGTCCCCCTAAGGATGAGCAGTTCTTC. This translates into CATQTDPGPPKDEQFF.

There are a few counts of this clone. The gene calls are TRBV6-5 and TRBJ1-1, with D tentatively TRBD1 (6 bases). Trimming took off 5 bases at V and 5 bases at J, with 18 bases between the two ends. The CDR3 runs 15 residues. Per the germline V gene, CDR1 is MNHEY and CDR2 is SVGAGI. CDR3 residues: CASSGPAQGGTEAFF. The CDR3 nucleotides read TGTGCCAGCAGTGGCCCGGCACAGGGAGGGACTGAAGCTTTCTTT.

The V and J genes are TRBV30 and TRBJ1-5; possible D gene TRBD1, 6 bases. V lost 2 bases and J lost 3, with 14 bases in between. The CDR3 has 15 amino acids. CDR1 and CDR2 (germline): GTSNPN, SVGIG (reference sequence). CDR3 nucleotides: TGTGCCTGGAGTCAAGCGACAGGACTCAATCAGCCCCAGCATTTT. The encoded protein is CAWSQATGLNQPQHF.

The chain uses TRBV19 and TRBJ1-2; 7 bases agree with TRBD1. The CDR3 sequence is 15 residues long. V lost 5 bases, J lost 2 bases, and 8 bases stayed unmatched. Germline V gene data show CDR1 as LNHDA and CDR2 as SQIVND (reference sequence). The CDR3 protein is CASSSSLTGNYGYTF. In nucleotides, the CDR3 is TGTGCCAGTAGTTCTTCTCTGACAGGGAACTATGGCTACACCTTC.

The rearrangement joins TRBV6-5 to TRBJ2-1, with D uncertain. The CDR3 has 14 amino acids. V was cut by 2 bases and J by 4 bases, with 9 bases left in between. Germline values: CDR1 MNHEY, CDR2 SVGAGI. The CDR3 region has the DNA TGTGCCAGCAGTTACAGCTTCCTATACAATGAGCAGTTCTTC. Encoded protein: CASSYSFLYNEQFF.

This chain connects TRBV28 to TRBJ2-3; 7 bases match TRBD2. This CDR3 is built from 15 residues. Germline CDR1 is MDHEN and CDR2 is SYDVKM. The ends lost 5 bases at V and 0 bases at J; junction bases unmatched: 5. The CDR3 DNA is TGTGCCAGCAGTGGACTAGTGAAAAGCACAGATACGCAGTATTTT. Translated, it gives CASSGLVKSTDTQYF.

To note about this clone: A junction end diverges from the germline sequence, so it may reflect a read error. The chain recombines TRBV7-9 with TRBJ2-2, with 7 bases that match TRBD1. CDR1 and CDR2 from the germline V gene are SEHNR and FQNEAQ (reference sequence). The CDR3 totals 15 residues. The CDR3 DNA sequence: TGTTCCAGCAGCCCAGGGGGTACGAACACCGGGGAGCTGTTTTTT. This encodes CSSSPGGTNTGELFF.

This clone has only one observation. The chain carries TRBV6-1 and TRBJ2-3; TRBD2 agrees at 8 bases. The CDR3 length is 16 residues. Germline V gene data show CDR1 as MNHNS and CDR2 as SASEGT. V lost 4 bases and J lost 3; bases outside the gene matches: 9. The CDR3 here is CASSGRLAPVTDTQYF. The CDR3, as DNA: TGTGCCAGCAGTGGGAGACTAGCGCCTGTTACAGATACGCAGTATTTT.

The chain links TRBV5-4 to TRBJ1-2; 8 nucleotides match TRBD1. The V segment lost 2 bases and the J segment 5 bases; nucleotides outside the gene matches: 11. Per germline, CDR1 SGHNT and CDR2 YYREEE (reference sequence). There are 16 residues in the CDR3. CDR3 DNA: TGTGCCAGCAGCTTTGGAACGACAGGGGCGGCGTATGGCTACACCTTC. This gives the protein CASSFGTTGAAYGYTF. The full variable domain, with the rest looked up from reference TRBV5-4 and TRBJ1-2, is ETGVTQSPTHLIKTRGQQVTLRCSSQSGHNTVSWYQQALGQGPQFIFQYYREEENGRGNFPPRFSGLQFPNYSSELNVNALELDDSALYLCASSFGTTGAAYGYTFGSGTRLTVV.